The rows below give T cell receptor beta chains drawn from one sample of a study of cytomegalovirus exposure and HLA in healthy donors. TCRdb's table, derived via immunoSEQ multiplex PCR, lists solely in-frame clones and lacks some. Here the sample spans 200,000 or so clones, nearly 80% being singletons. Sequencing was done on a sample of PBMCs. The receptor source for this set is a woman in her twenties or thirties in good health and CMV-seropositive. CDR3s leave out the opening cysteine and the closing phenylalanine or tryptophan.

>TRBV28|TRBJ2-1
AGRTSGSNEQF
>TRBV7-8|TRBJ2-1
ASSLARNEQF
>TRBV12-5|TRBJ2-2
ASRFNDKTGELF
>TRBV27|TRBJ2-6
ASSWTGGSGANVLT
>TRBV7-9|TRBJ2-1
ASSLWGLADGNEQF
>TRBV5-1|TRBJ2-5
ASSLPRLAGGREETQY
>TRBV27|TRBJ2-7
ASSLYAGESYEQY
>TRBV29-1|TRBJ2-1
SVIAGGSGNEQF
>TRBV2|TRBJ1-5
ACRQFNQPQH
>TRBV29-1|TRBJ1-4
SAVDRAHEKLF
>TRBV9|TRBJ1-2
ASSATGHYGYT
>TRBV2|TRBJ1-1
ASIGGQSTEAF
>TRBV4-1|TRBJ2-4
ASRQILARGNIQY
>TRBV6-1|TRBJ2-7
ASSEVWPSGSLGSYEQY
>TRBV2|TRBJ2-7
AINSGRNSYEQY
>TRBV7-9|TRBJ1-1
ASTEEVNTEAF
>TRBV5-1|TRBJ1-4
ASSVTGASNEKLF
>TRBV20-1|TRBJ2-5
SALSQETQY
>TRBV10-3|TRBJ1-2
AISEVREGGYT
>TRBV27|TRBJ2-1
ASRGGGNEQF
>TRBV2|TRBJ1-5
ASTSQGATNNQPQH
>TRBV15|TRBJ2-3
ATSRSKGTASTDTQY
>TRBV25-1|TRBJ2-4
ASSDFGENIQY
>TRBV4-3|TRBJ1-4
ASSRLTGASYEKLF
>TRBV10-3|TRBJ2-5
AISGTSGGDQETQY
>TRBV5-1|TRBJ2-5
ASSYYWTAGAQETQY
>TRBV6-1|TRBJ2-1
ASSLGSVEQF
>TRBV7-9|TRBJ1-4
ASSDAAWQGFREKLF
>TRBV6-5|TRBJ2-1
ASSTPGGAGNEQF
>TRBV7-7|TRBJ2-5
ASSHWGGVEETQY
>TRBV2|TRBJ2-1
ASSRQQSSYNEQF
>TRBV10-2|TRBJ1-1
ASSEVSNTEAF
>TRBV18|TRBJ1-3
ASSPPGGQSSGNTIY
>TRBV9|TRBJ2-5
ASSVGGSGFLGQY
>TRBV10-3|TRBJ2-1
ATHGDRSNEQF
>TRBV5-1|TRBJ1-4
ASSLQGATNEKLF
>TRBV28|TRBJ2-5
ASSAIDRSQETQY
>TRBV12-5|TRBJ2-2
ASARGGGFAGELF
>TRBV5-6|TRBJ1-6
ASSLGGTGTYNSPLH
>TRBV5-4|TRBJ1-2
ASSWGGGEDYGYT
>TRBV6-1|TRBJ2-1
ASSEEHLDEQF
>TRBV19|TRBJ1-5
ASSIGQGGSHNQPQH
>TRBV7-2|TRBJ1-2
ASSRRQFRDYGYT
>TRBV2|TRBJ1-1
ASRAGAEAF
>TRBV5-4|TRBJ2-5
ASSLGTVAETQY
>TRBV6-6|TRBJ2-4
ASSLDIQY
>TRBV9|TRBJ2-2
ASSFQEGGELF
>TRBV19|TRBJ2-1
ASSNYRDHNEQF
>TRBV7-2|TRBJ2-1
ASSFQGTMGNEQF
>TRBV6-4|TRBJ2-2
ASSIESGTGVSGELF
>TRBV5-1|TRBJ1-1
ASSHDGGVTEAF